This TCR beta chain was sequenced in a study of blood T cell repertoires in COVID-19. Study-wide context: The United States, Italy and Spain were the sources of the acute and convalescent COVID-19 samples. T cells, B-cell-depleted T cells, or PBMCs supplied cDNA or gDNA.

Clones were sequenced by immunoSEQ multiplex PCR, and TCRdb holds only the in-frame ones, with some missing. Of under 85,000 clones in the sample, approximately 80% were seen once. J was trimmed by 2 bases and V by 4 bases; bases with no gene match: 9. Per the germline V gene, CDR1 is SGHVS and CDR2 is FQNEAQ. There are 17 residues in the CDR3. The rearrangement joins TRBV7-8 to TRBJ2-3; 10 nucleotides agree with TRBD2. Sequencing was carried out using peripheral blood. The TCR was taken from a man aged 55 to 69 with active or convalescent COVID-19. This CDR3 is CASSSAAGTSDTDTQYF. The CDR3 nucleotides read TGTGCCAGCAGCTCGGCGGCCGGGACTAGCGACACAGATACGCAGTATTTT.